Listed here are 28 T cell receptor beta chains from one sample, sequenced in a study of human T cells and chemical hapten exposure. The time point was: pre-sensitization, week 0. The treatment denotes: therapeutic diphenylcyclopropenone sensitization with weekly scalp DPC. TCRdb passed the RACE reads through MiXCR, listing each CDR3 protein once. The sample includes 300,000 to 450,000 distinct CDR3 sequences, around 5.5% of them seen just once. The source material was whole blood, sampled in connection with sensitization to the hapten diphenylcyclopropenone (DPC). The receptors shown here come from a woman younger than 35 with alopecia areata. Some clones in this sample may be carry-over from other donors' samples.

With respect to this clonotype: A junction boundary mismatches the germline segment, possibly from a read error. The gene calls are TRBV6-2 or TRBV6-3 and TRBJ2-2, with TRBD1 matching over 11 bases. Germline lookup yields CDR1 MNHEY and CDR2 SVGEGT. CDR3 length: 14 residues. This chain's CDR3 is CATSRDRGAGELFF. Written as DNA, the CDR3 is TGTGCCACCAGTCGGGACAGGGGGGCCGGGGAGCTGTTTTTT.

This clonotype turned up a few times. V is TRBV5-1 and J is TRBJ2-3; TRBD2 might be the D (6 bases). CDR1 is SGHRS, CDR2 YFSETQ, per germline. V was shortened by 2 bases and J by 6 bases, with 13 bases between the two germline ends. The CDR3 is 14 amino acids. The CDR3 sequence is CASSLDGGKDTQYF. CDR3 nucleotide sequence: TGCGCCAGCAGCTTAGATGGAGGGAAGGATACGCAGTATTTT.

This rearrangement joins TRBV7-2 to TRBJ1-2, with 9 bases identical to TRBD1. V trimming: 1 base; J trimming: 4 bases; junction bases outside the gene matches: 7. The CDR3 spans 16 residues. Looked up from germline, CDR1 is SGHTA and CDR2 is FQGNSA. CDR3 sequence reads: CASSLGTGVFGYGYTF. DNA for the CDR3: TGTGCCAGCAGCTTAGGGACAGGGGTTTTTGGCTATGGCTACACCTTC.

This clonotype has just a few counts. The gene calls are TRBV12-3 or TRBV12-4 and TRBJ1-1, with D perhaps matching TRBD1 (5 bases). V lost 3 bases, J lost 2 bases, and 10 bases lay in between. This CDR3 region has 14 residues. CDR3 sequence (DNA): TGTGCCAGCAGTTTTGAGGGGATAAACACTGAAGCTTTCTTT. It is translated as CASSFEGINTEAFF.

This chain links TRBV15 with TRBJ2-1; 13 bases align to TRBD2. V was clipped by 4 bases and J by 10 bases; unmatched bases: 10. The CDR3 consists of 16 residues. The germline V gene encodes CDR1 LNHNV and CDR2 YYDKDF (reference sequence). This chain's CDR3 is CATSTRLAGGADEQFF. The CDR3 DNA sequence: TGTGCCACCAGCACCCGACTAGCGGGGGGCGCAGACGAGCAGTTCTTC.

At least ten counts were recorded for this clonotype. For the CDR3, the DNA is TGTGCCACCAGCAGAGAGGTAGCCGGGACTAGGTACTTC. It encodes CATSREVAGTRYF. This chain uses TRBV15 with TRBJ2-7, with 8 nucleotides matching TRBD2. The CDR3 loop spans 13 amino acids. The V gene's germline CDR1 is LNHNV and CDR2 YYDKDF (reference sequence). V trimming: 0 bases; J trimming: 12 bases; junction bases outside the gene matches: 7.

The rearrangement uses TRBV12-5 and TRBJ1-4; D is perhaps TRBD1 (5 bases). The germline V gene encodes CDR1 LGHNT and CDR2 FRNRAP. The CDR3 is 16 amino acids. V dropped 1 base and J dropped 8 bases, with 17 bases sitting between them. CDR3 amino acids: CASGLDLTGTYEKLFF. CDR3 sequence (DNA): TGTGCTAGTGGTTTGGACTTGACGGGGACCTACGAAAAACTGTTTTTT.

This clonotype was seen many times. J is TRBJ1-2 and V is TRBV20-1, with TRBD1 identical over 12 bases. Germline V CDR1 and CDR2: DFQATT, SNEGSKA (reference sequence). The CDR3 is made up of 15 amino acids. V gave up 5 bases and J gave up 1 base; unmatched junction bases: 5. The CDR3 reads CSASGQGASNYGYTF. The CDR3 DNA sequence: TGCAGTGCTTCGGGACAGGGGGCCAGTAACTATGGCTACACCTTC.

The chain recombines TRBV13 with TRBJ2-3; weak D call: TRBD1 (5 bases). From germline, CDR1 is PRHDT and CDR2 FYEKMQ (reference sequence). The CDR3 spans 15 residues. V lost 0 bases and J 5 bases, leaving 12 bases between the germline ends. DNA for the CDR3: TGTGCCAGCAGCTTAGGCGGACACCGTAAAGATACGCAGTATTTT. This translates into CASSLGGHRKDTQYF.

The V gene is TRBV12-3 or TRBV12-4, the J gene TRBJ1-6; 8 bases are a match to TRBD1. With 3 bases clipped from V and 10 bases from J, the junction kept 5 bases outside the gene matches. CDR3 size: 14 residues. The CDR3 sequence is CASSLETGVSPLHF. The DNA for the CDR3 is TGTGCCAGCAGTTTGGAGACAGGGGTCTCACCCCTCCACTTT.

The chain carries TRBV20-1 and TRBJ2-3, with 13 bases fitting TRBD2. This CDR3 has 17 residues. Germline-derived CDR1 and CDR2 are DFQATT and SNEGSKA (reference sequence). V shed 3 bases, J shed 5 bases, and the junction held 11 bases outside the gene matches. Here the CDR3 reads CSASLILAGGSGDTQYF. DNA of the CDR3: TGCAGTGCTAGTTTAATACTAGCGGGGGGGTCGGGAGATACGCAGTATTTT.

This clonotype occurred a few times. The rearrangement links TRBV20-1 to TRBJ1-1; 8 bases fit TRBD1. The CDR3 runs 15 residues. The junction had 4 bases not matched to a gene; V was cut back by 0 bases and J by 1 base. Germline loops: CDR1 DFQATT, CDR2 SNEGSKA (reference sequence). The CDR3 sequence: CSARDWDRRNTEAFF. The CDR3 DNA reads as TGCAGTGCTAGAGATTGGGACAGGAGGAACACTGAAGCTTTCTTT.

Ten or more counts support this clonotype. This chain connects TRBV3-1 to TRBJ2-2; D unresolved. CDR3 length: 17 residues. Trimming removed 0 bases from V and 4 bases from J, with 15 bases in between. The germline V gene encodes CDR1 LGHDT and CDR2 YNNKEL (reference sequence). CDR3 DNA: TGTGCCAGCAGCCAAGATCTACGCCTCACCTCCACCGGGGAGCTGTTTTTT. As protein: CASSQDLRLTSTGELFF.

This clonotype was seen many times. The J gene is TRBJ2-6, the V gene TRBV4-2; D possibly uses TRBD1 or TRBD2 (7 bases each). The CDR3 runs to 15 residues. Per germline, CDR1 LGHNA and CDR2 YNFKEQ. The CDR3 reads CAAGGDSSGANVLTF. In DNA, the CDR3 is TGTGCAGCAGGGGGGGACAGCTCTGGGGCCAACGTCCTGACTTTC.

This clonotype was found a few times. This CDR3 is CASSTRKQGARHTEAFF. CDR3 in DNA: TGTGCCAGCAGTACCCGGAAACAGGGGGCTAGACACACTGAAGCTTTCTTT. The chain links TRBV6-5 to TRBJ1-1, with 9 bases lining up with TRBD1. The V gene end was trimmed by 5 bases and the J gene end by 3 bases; junction bases not matched to a gene: 13. This CDR3 spans 17 amino acids. Germline CDR1 reads MNHEY; CDR2 reads SVGAGI.

This clonotype was counted many times. The CDR3 loop is CSAHRPGQNYEQYF. In DNA form, the CDR3 reads TGCAGTGCTCATCGTCCGGGACAGAACTACGAGCAGTACTTC. The chain has TRBV20-1 and TRBJ2-7, with TRBD1 matching over 7 bases. The trim removed 5 bases at V and 3 bases at J, leaving 10 bases unmatched. The germline CDR1 and CDR2 sequences are DFQATT and SNEGSKA (reference sequence). The CDR3 extends over 14 amino acids.

This rearrangement joins TRBV24-1 to TRBJ2-1; 9 bases are a match to TRBD2. This CDR3 is 11 amino acids long. V was pared by 6 bases and J by 10 bases, with 0 bases of the junction left unmatched. Germline CDR1 is KGHDR and CDR2 is SFDVKD. The CDR3 loop reads CATSTSGEQFF. Written as DNA, the CDR3 is TGTGCCACCAGTACTAGCGGGGAGCAGTTCTTC.

V and J are TRBV12-3 or TRBV12-4 and TRBJ1-2; 8 nucleotides match TRBD1. The J segment lost 4 bases and the V segment lost 1 base, leaving 8 bases of the junction unmatched. There are 16 residues in the CDR3. CDR3 nucleotide sequence: TGTGCCAGCAGTTTAGGAACCCGACAGGGGCTCTATGGCTACACCTTC. Translation: CASSLGTRQGLYGYTF.

A note on this clonotype: Relative to the germline gene, one junction end is altered; a read error may explain this. This rearrangement joins TRBV12-5 to TRBJ2-2; D gene unclear. Germline CDR1 and CDR2: LGHNT and FRNRAP. The CDR3 covers 15 residues. CDR3 sequence: CASALIVTLTGELFF. DNA for the CDR3: TGTGCTAGTGCCCTCATCGTTACGCTTACCGGTGAGCTGTTTTTT.

The CDR3 sequence is CASSLRGHLLRPSNQPQHF. The CDR3 bases are TGTGCCAGCAGCTTGCGGGGACACCTTCTAAGACCTAGCAATCAGCCCCAGCATTTT. V and J are TRBV5-7 and TRBJ1-5, with D perhaps matching TRBD1 (6 bases). TRBV5-7 is designated an ORF whose function remains uncertain. V was trimmed by 1 base and J by 0 bases, leaving 20 bases between them. The CDR3 covers 19 residues.

The table lists this clonotype with many counts. This sequence joins TRBV3-1 and TRBJ2-5, with D hard to call. CDR1 LGHDT and CDR2 YNNKEL come from the germline V gene (reference sequence). The length of the CDR3 is 11 residues. V was pared by 9 bases and J by 7 bases, with 12 bases between. For the CDR3, the DNA is TGTGCCAGTTCCTCATGGGGGACCCAGTACTTC. This gives the protein CASSSWGTQYF.

This clonotype was observed a few times. The chain couples TRBV12-3 or TRBV12-4 to TRBJ2-7; 8 bases fit TRBD1. The CDR3 length is 14 residues. J lost 3 bases, V lost 5 bases, and 6 bases had no gene match. The CDR3 region is CASSPGTGLYEQYF. Here the CDR3 DNA reads TGTGCCAGCAGTCCGGGGACAGGACTCTACGAGCAGTACTTC.

This clonotype was counted ten times or more. The gene calls are TRBV15 and TRBJ1-5; TRBD1 is a possible D gene (5 bases). CDR1 and CDR2 (germline): LNHNV, YYDKDF (reference sequence). V gave up 1 base and J gave up 2 bases, with 9 bases separating them. This CDR3 contains 15 residues. CDR3 region: CATSRARVRNQPQHF. CDR3 DNA sequence: TGTGCCACCAGCAGAGCCAGGGTGCGCAATCAGCCCCAGCATTTT. The variable domain in full, with the rest retrieved from reference TRBV15 and TRBJ1-5, is DAMVIQNPRYQVTQFGKPVTLSCSQTLNHNVMYWYQQKSSQAPKLLFHYYDKDFNNEADTPDNFQSRRPNTSFCFLDIRSPGLGDTAMYLCATSRARVRNQPQHFGDGTRLSIL.

The chain has TRBV2 and TRBJ2-3, with D tentatively TRBD1 or TRBD2 (6 bases each). With 8 bases removed from V and 6 bases from J, the gap between germline ends came to 12 bases. This CDR3 comprises 12 residues. Germline V gene sequence: CDR1 SNHLY, CDR2 FYNNEI. CDR3 residues: CASGIGGDTQYF. As DNA, the CDR3 is TGTGCCAGCGGGATCGGGGGCGATACGCAGTATTTT. Complete variable domain (other parts from reference TRBV2 and TRBJ2-3): EPEVTQTPSHQVTQMGQEVILRCVPISNHLYFYWYRQILGQKVEFLVSFYNNEISEKSEIFDDQFSVERPDGSNFTLKIRSTKLEDSAMYFCASGIGGDTQYFGPGTRLTVL.

The J gene is TRBJ2-3, the V gene TRBV12-3 or TRBV12-4, with 9 bases matching TRBD2. Trimming took 4 bases from V and 5 from J; bases not matched to a gene: 4. This CDR3 spans 14 amino acids. CDR3 sequence (DNA): TGTGCCAGCAGTTGGGGCGGGGGGGAAGATACGCAGTATTTT. The encoded protein is CASSWGGGEDTQYF.

The chain couples TRBV20-1 to TRBJ2-1; the D is unclear. Germline V gives CDR1 DFQATT, CDR2 SNEGSKA (reference sequence). CDR3 length: 12 amino acids. Trimming removed 3 bases from V and 8 bases from J, with 11 bases in between. The DNA for the CDR3 is TGCAGTGCTAGTGGGCGTGTATATGAGCAGTTCTTC. Protein product: CSASGRVYEQFF.

A few counts support this clonotype. V and J are TRBV7-9 and TRBJ2-7, with a tentative D call TRBD1 (5 bases). Germline-derived CDR1 and CDR2 are SEHNR and FQNEAQ (reference sequence). Trimming removed 1 base at V and 3 bases at J, with 13 bases between. CDR3 length equals 15 residues. CDR3 DNA: TGTGCCAGCAGCTTAGGATCTCAGCAGGGCTACGAGCAGTACTTC. Residues: CASSLGSQQGYEQYF.

The chain couples TRBV6-1 to TRBJ1-1; D gene uncertain. There are 16 residues in the CDR3. Germline-derived CDR1 and CDR2 are MNHNS and SASEGT. Trimming removed 2 bases at V and 0 bases at J, with 13 bases between. This CDR3 reads CASSEYSRMMNTEAFF. The CDR3 DNA reads as TGTGCCAGCAGTGAATATTCACGTATGATGAACACTGAAGCTTTCTTT.